Below are 18 T cell receptor beta chains sequenced from a single sample in a study of cytomegalovirus exposure and HLA in healthy donors (dated by TCRdb to about 2017). Library preparation was by the immunoSEQ multiplex PCR assay. A mixture of 60 forward primers for TCR Vbeta segments and 13 reverse primers for TCR Jbeta segments was used in the multiplex PCR. TCRdb took this table from immuneACCESS and kept in-frame rearrangements with V and J called. Such tables lack part of the clones; where checked against another copy, unresolved V genes explain under half of the gap, and the rest is unexplained. Recorded for this sample are some 150,000 clones; around 83% of them occurred a single time. In total, the top ten clones hold 2% to 2.5% of the sample. The sample was PBMCs. Receptor source: a woman under 30 in good health and CMV-seronegative.

This clone was seen a few times. This chain uses TRBV28 with TRBJ2-5, with 11 bases fitting TRBD2. CDR3 length: 17 residues. With 2 bases clipped from V and 2 bases from J, the junction kept 7 bases outside the gene matches. Germline V CDR1 and CDR2: MDHEN, SYDVKM. The chain's CDR3 is CASSLQMGLAEQETQYF. CDR3 DNA sequence: TGTGCCAGCAGTTTACAGATGGGACTAGCGGAACAAGAGACCCAGTACTTC.

The sample holds one count of this clone. The chain employs TRBV15 and TRBJ2-5; 14 nucleotides agree with TRBD2. Germline V lookup: CDR1 LNHNV, CDR2 YYDKDF (reference sequence). The V and J ends lost 5 bases and 5 bases, in that order; junction bases with no gene match: 10. CDR3 length: 17 amino acids. The CDR3 is CATSGRLAGGPWETQYF. CDR3 bases: TGTGCCACCAGCGGTCGACTAGCGGGGGGGCCCTGGGAGACCCAGTACTTC.

The rearrangement uses TRBV30 and TRBJ2-6, with 11 bases matching TRBD2. The junction had 10 bases not matched to a gene; V was cut back by 2 bases and J by 1 base. There are 19 residues in the CDR3. The V gene's germline CDR1 is GTSNPN and CDR2 SVGIG (reference sequence). The CDR3 loop reads CAWSRIRTSGRSGANVLTF. The CDR3 DNA reads TGTGCCTGGAGTAGAATCAGGACTAGCGGGCGGTCTGGGGCCAACGTCCTGACTTTC.

V gene TRBV5-1 combines with J gene TRBJ1-6; 9 bases align to TRBD1. V lost 3 bases and J lost 9; bases outside the gene matches: 4. CDR3 size: 14 residues. The germline V gene encodes CDR1 SGHRS and CDR2 YFSETQ. CDR3 residues: CASSSGQGFSPLHF. DNA for the CDR3: TGCGCCAGCAGCTCGGGACAGGGATTTTCACCCCTCCACTTT.

This chain uses TRBV27 with TRBJ1-4; perhaps TRBD1 as D (6 bases). The CDR3 is 14 amino acids. Trimming stripped 3 bases from V and 7 bases from J, with 12 bases between. CDR1 MNHEY and CDR2 SMNVEV come from the germline V gene (reference sequence). The DNA for the CDR3 is TGTGCCAGCAGTTTTGGGGGGGCCAGTGAAAAACTGTTTTTT. Translated, it gives CASSFGGASEKLFF.

The chain employs TRBV11-2 and TRBJ2-7; D not certain. V lost 0 bases to trimming and J lost 4 bases, with 10 bases between them. This CDR3 has 14 amino acids. Per germline, CDR1 SGHAT and CDR2 FQNNGV. The DNA for the CDR3 is TGTGCCAGCAGCTTAGAAGTGTCCGGTTACGAGCAGTACTTC. Residues: CASSLEVSGYEQYF. The full variable domain, rest sourced from reference TRBV11-2 and TRBJ2-7, is EAGVAQSPRYKIIEKRQSVAFWCNPISGHATLYWYQQILGQGPKLLIQFQNNGVVDDSQLPKDRFSAERLKGVDSTLKIQPAKLEDSAVYLCASSLEVSGYEQYFGPGTRLTVT.

This chain uses TRBV5-8 with TRBJ2-5; TRBD2 aligns across 11 bases. The length of the CDR3 is 14 residues. V lost 5 bases and J lost 11; bases outside the gene matches: 11. From germline, CDR1 is SGHTS and CDR2 YDEGEE. CDR3 in DNA: TGTGCCAGCAGATCTGGGCTAGCGGGAGGTCTACAGTACTTC. This gives the protein CASRSGLAGGLQYF.

The J gene is TRBJ2-5, the V gene TRBV7-8; 7 bases fit TRBD2. Germline-derived CDR1 and CDR2 are SGHVS and FQNEAQ. This CDR3 has 14 amino acids. V shed 4 bases, J shed 4 bases, and the junction held 6 bases outside the gene matches. The CDR3 bases are TGTGCCAGCAGCTCACGGGACTATTTAGAGACCCAGTACTTC. Protein: CASSSRDYLETQYF.

V gene TRBV28 combines with J gene TRBJ1-3; 9 nucleotides match TRBD1. CDR3 size: 15 residues. Germline loops: CDR1 MDHEN, CDR2 SYDVKM. Unmatched junction bases numbered 2, after V lost 4 bases and J lost 1 base. CDR3: CASSWTGVSGNTIYF. DNA of the CDR3: TGTGCCAGCAGTTGGACAGGGGTATCTGGAAACACCATATATTTT.

This clone was recorded only once. The V gene is TRBV5-6, the J gene TRBJ2-3; 7 nucleotides line up with TRBD2. V gave up 4 bases and J gave up 1 base; unmatched junction bases: 6. CDR3 length equals 15 residues. Germline-derived CDR1 and CDR2 are SGHDT and YYEEEE. Here the CDR3 reads CASSPSGIGTDTQYF. The CDR3 nucleotides are TGTGCCAGCAGCCCAAGCGGGATCGGCACAGATACGCAGTATTTT.

The chain joins TRBV6-5 to TRBJ1-2, with D possibly TRBD1 on 6 matching bases. V was cut by 7 bases and J by 4 bases, with 19 bases left in between. The CDR3 contains 15 residues. Per germline, CDR1 MNHEY and CDR2 SVGAGI. CDR3: CASIQRKAGAYGYTF. The CDR3 region has the DNA TGTGCCAGCATCCAACGGAAAGCGGGGGCCTATGGCTACACCTTC.

The chain couples TRBV28 to TRBJ2-1, with TRBD2 matching 8 bases. The CDR3 covers 18 residues. V was pared by 2 bases and J by 1 base, with 10 bases of the junction left unmatched. CDR1 is MDHEN, CDR2 SYDVKM, per germline. CDR3 bases: TGTGCCAGCAGTTTACCCGGTCCTAGCGGGCGGTCCTACAATGAGCAGTTCTTC. It encodes CASSLPGPSGRSYNEQFF.

The J gene is TRBJ2-3, the V gene TRBV19, with 8 bases aligning to TRBD2. The V gene end was trimmed by 5 bases and the J gene end by 1 base; junction bases not matched to a gene: 5. The CDR3 is 15 residues long. The germline V gene has CDR1 LNHDA and CDR2 SQIVND (reference sequence). The CDR3 is CASSWQLAGTDTQYF. Here the CDR3 DNA reads TGTGCCAGTAGTTGGCAACTAGCGGGCACAGATACGCAGTATTTT.

The CDR3 loop is CASSEVGRGQETQYF. The CDR3, as DNA: TGTGCCAGCAGTGAAGTAGGCAGGGGCCAAGAGACCCAGTACTTC. The genes are TRBV6-1 and TRBJ2-5; tentatively, D is TRBD1 (6 bases). V was cut by 1 base and J by 1 base, with 10 bases left in between. Germline-derived CDR1 and CDR2 are MNHNS and SASEGT. The CDR3 spans 15 residues.

The rearrangement joins TRBV28 to TRBJ2-6; tentative D call: TRBD1 (6 bases). The CDR3 is made up of 19 amino acids. Trimming stripped 8 bases from V and 0 bases from J, with 23 bases between. CDR1 is MDHEN, CDR2 SYDVKM, per germline. CDR3 DNA: TGTGCCAGCTCCACGTCCCTGGACAGAAAGAGCTCTGGGGCCAACGTCCTGACTTTC. Translation gives CASSTSLDRKSSGANVLTF.

V usage is TRBV7-2 and J usage is TRBJ2-5; 8 bases are shared with TRBD2. Germline lookup yields CDR1 SGHTA and CDR2 FQGNSA. V trimming: 4 bases; J trimming: 5 bases; junction bases outside the gene matches: 9. This CDR3 is 15 amino acids long. For the CDR3, the DNA is TGTGCCAGCAGCTCGCTAGCGGGCCATGGGGAGACCCAGTACTTC. Amino acid sequence: CASSSLAGHGETQYF.

The V gene is TRBV11-2, the J gene TRBJ1-3; perhaps TRBD1 as D (6 bases). Germline CDR1 is SGHAT and CDR2 is FQNNGV. The V and J ends lost 5 bases and 0 bases respectively, with 14 bases between them. This CDR3 has 16 residues. This CDR3 is CASSPGAKSSGNTIYF. Written as DNA, the CDR3 is TGTGCCAGCAGCCCAGGGGCCAAAAGCTCTGGAAACACCATATATTTT. Combining the CDR3 with reference TRBV11-2 and TRBJ1-3 gives the whole variable domain EAGVAQSPRYKIIEKRQSVAFWCNPISGHATLYWYQQILGQGPKLLIQFQNNGVVDDSQLPKDRFSAERLKGVDSTLKIQPAKLEDSAVYLCASSPGAKSSGNTIYFGEGSWLTVV.

This rearrangement joins TRBV19 to TRBJ2-2; maybe TRBD1 (5 bases). Germline V gene lookup returns CDR1 LNHDA and CDR2 SQIVND (reference sequence). The CDR3 sequence is 15 residues long. Trimming took 5 bases from V and 8 from J, leaving 18 bases between them. In DNA, the CDR3 is TGTGCCAGTAGTCTGGGGCAGGGTTCTTCTGGGGAGCTGTTTTTT. It is translated as CASSLGQGSSGELFF.